These T cell receptor beta chains were read from a single sample in a study of post-analysis software for immune sequencing data. From the PCR reads, TCRdb called clonotypes with MiXCR, one entry per CDR3 protein. This repertoire shows over 700,000 distinct CDR3 sequences, approximately 30% found once; its top ten account for roughly 0.57%. Sequenced input: blood. These receptors all come from a girl aged 10-17 years with multiple sclerosis. Each CDR3 is given with its conserved first and last residue. Fields, in order: V gene, J gene, D gene, clone size, CDR3 DNA, CDR3 protein. D genes are given only for firm matches. Rows may omit the clone size; those that give it use once, few, many or a size class.

V: TRBV7-2
J: TRBJ2-3
D: NA
size: NA
DNA: TGTGCCGGCAGCGCCCTGGGGGGCGGGGCAGATACGCAGTATTTT
CDR3: CAGSALGGGADTQYF

V: TRBV20-1
J: TRBJ2-1
D: NA
size: NA
DNA: TGCAGTGCTACCTGGTCGTCCCCCTACGAGCAGTTCTTC
CDR3: CSATWSSPYEQFF

V: TRBV9
J: TRBJ2-1
D: TRBD2
size: NA
DNA: TGTGCCAGCAGCTCCAGGACTAGCGGGGGGGCGGAGCAGTTCTTC
CDR3: CASSSRTSGGAEQFF

V: TRBV7-2
J: TRBJ2-6
D: NA
size: NA
DNA: TGTGCCAGCAGCTACCTAGGGGGGTCTGGGGCCAACGTCCTGACTTTC
CDR3: CASSYLGGSGANVLTF

V: TRBV20-1
J: TRBJ2-7
D: NA
size: NA
DNA: TGCAGTGCTACACAGGTAGCCTACGAGCAGTACTTC
CDR3: CSATQVAYEQYF

V: TRBV7-2
J: TRBJ2-4
D: TRBD2
size: once
DNA: TGTGCCAGCAGCTCCCCCGCGGGAGGGCCCAAAAACATTCGGTACTTC
CDR3: CASSSPAGGPKNIRYF

V: TRBV9
J: TRBJ2-1
D: NA
size: NA
DNA: TGTGCCAACAGCGTAGGGCAGACCAATGAGCAGTTCTTC
CDR3: CANSVGQTNEQFF

V: TRBV7-9
J: TRBJ2-5
D: TRBD1
size: few
DNA: TGTGCCAGCAGGCCTAAAGGGGACAGAGAGACCCAGTACTTC
CDR3: CASRPKGDRETQYF

V: TRBV20-1
J: TRBJ2-3
D: TRBD2
size: few
DNA: TGCAGTGCTAGCACTAGCGGGAGTCAAGTAGGAGATACGCAGTATTTT
CDR3: CSASTSGSQVGDTQYF

V: TRBV20-1
J: TRBJ2-7
D: TRBD1
size: NA
DNA: TGCAGTGCTGGCCAGGGGGCGTCCGAGCAGTACTTC
CDR3: CSAGQGASEQYF

V: TRBV20-1
J: TRBJ1-2
D: NA
size: NA
DNA: TGCAGTGCTAGAGCCGCCTTATCCGGGTATGAAGGCTACACCTTC
CDR3: CSARAALSGYEGYTF

V: TRBV20-1
J: TRBJ2-3
D: TRBD2
size: NA
DNA: TGCAGTGCTCCCTCACTAGCGGGGACTAGAGATACGCAGTATTTT
CDR3: CSAPSLAGTRDTQYF

V: TRBV7-2
J: TRBJ2-1
D: NA
size: many
DNA: TGTGCCAGCAGCCCCGCCGGGTCGTACAATGAGCAGTTCTTC
CDR3: CASSPAGSYNEQFF

V: TRBV4-1
J: TRBJ1-2
D: NA
size: many
DNA: TGCGCCAGCAGCCAAGAGGAATCGCAGGCCTCAGGTTATGGCTACACCTTC
CDR3: CASSQEESQASGYGYTF

V: TRBV10-3
J: TRBJ1-2
D: NA
size: few
DNA: TGTGCCATCAGTGAGTCGGGGGACGGCTACACCTTC
CDR3: CAISESGDGYTF

V: TRBV28
J: TRBJ2-2
D: NA
size: NA
DNA: TGTGCCAGCAGTTCCCCAGGGTCCCACCTTTTCGGGGAGCTGTTTTTT
CDR3: CASSSPGSHLFGELFF

V: TRBV11-2
J: TRBJ1-1
D: TRBD1
size: NA
DNA: TGTGCCAGCAGCCGAGGGGACAGCCTTGCGGCTTTCTTT
CDR3: CASSRGDSLAAFF

V: TRBV19
J: TRBJ2-1
D: TRBD2
size: NA
DNA: TGTGCCAGTCTGGAAAAGCGGGGGGTCCCGAACAATGAGCAGTTCTTC
CDR3: CASLEKRGVPNNEQFF

V: TRBV7-9
J: TRBJ2-3
D: TRBD1
size: NA
DNA: TGTGCCAGCAGCGCCGGGACAGGGGATCGATATACGCAGTATTTT
CDR3: CASSAGTGDRYTQYF

V: TRBV15
J: TRBJ1-6
D: TRBD1
size: NA
DNA: TGTGCCACCTCCCGGGACAGGGACTCCTATAATTCACCCCTCCACTTT
CDR3: CATSRDRDSYNSPLHF

V: TRBV4-1
J: TRBJ2-3
D: NA
size: NA
DNA: TGCGCCAGCAGCCAGTCGGGGTTTTCCAGGGCAGATACGCAGTATTTT
CDR3: CASSQSGFSRADTQYF

V: TRBV9
J: TRBJ1-5
D: NA
size: NA
DNA: TGTGCAAGCAGCGCAGGCGGGCCGTGGGACAATCAGCCCCAGCATTTT
CDR3: CASSAGGPWDNQPQHF

V: TRBV7-9
J: TRBJ1-2
D: NA
size: NA
DNA: TGTGCCAGCAGCTTTGCCTCCTACTATGGCTACACCTTC
CDR3: CASSFASYYGYTF